The 9 T cell receptor beta chains listed next were all sequenced from one sample in a study of PD-1 blockade in classical Hodgkin lymphoma. Assay used: immunoSEQ multiplex PCR; TCRdb lists only in-frame clones, some missing. Seen here are 98,000 or so clones, 80% to 90% observed once, and the top ten hold just under 20%. Each patient's relapse followed autologous stem cell transplantation, and brentuximab vedotin exposure varied. This specimen was peripheral blood mononuclear cells (PBMCs), taken before the second cycle of nivolumab. These receptors were collected from a human donor with classical Hodgkin lymphoma.

This chain links TRBV19 with TRBJ2-3, with 9 bases matching TRBD2. After removal of 5 bases from V and 6 bases from J, the junction contained 9 bases not matched to a gene. CDR3 length: 15 amino acids. The germline gives CDR1 LNHDA, CDR2 SQIVND (reference sequence). The CDR3 spells CASSLGVSGSDTQYF. CDR3 bases: TGTGCCAGTAGTTTAGGGGTTAGCGGGAGTGATACGCAGTATTTT.

This clone was detected once. The V call is TRBV29-1, the J call TRBJ1-3, with no clear D. Germline CDR1 is SQVTM and CDR2 is ANQGSEA. Trimming shortened V by 0 bases and J by 4 bases, and 16 bases separated the two germline ends. The CDR3 spans 16 residues. The chain's CDR3 is CSVEDRGRIQGNTIYF. The CDR3 DNA is TGCAGCGTTGAAGATCGAGGGAGAATCCAAGGAAACACCATATATTTT.

The rearrangement uses TRBV5-6 and TRBJ1-4, with D perhaps matching TRBD1 (6 bases). Trimming shortened V by 3 bases and J by 7 bases, and 16 bases separated the two germline ends. Germline CDR1 SGHDT, CDR2 YYEEEE. This CDR3 has 15 residues. This CDR3 is CASSWNQGLGEKLFF. The CDR3 DNA reads as TGTGCCAGCAGCTGGAATCAGGGGCTTGGTGAAAAACTGTTTTTT. Full variable domain (remainder filled in from reference TRBV5-6 and TRBJ1-4): DAGVTQSPTHLIKTRGQQVTLRCSPKSGHDTVSWYQQALGQGPQFIFQYYEEEERQRGNFPDRFSGHQFPNYSSELNVNALLLGDSALYLCASSWNQGLGEKLFFGSGTQLSVL.

This chain connects TRBV7-9 to TRBJ2-4; D unresolved. Trimming took 5 bases from V and 0 from J, leaving 17 bases between them. Per germline, CDR1 SEHNR and CDR2 FQNEAQ (reference sequence). This CDR3 region has 17 residues. CDR3 coding DNA: TGTGCCAGCAGCACCATAGGAACCTCACTAGCCAAAAACATTCAGTACTTC. It codes for CASSTIGTSLAKNIQYF.

The CDR3 loop is CASSRDKNYGYTF. In DNA form, the CDR3 reads TGTGCCAGTAGTCGCGACAAGAACTATGGCTACACCTTC. The rearrangement uses TRBV19 and TRBJ1-2; D is unclear. Germline CDR1 and CDR2: LNHDA and SQIVND (reference sequence). CDR3 length: 13 residues. V lost 5 bases, J lost 2 bases, and 9 bases lay in between.

J is TRBJ2-5 and V is TRBV6-6; 8 nucleotides line up with TRBD1. The ends lost 6 bases at V and 4 bases at J; junction bases unmatched: 10. From germline, CDR1 is MNHNY and CDR2 SVGAGI (reference sequence). There are 15 residues in the CDR3. This CDR3 is CASRGTGGGLETQYF. The CDR3 DNA sequence: TGTGCCAGCAGAGGGACAGGTGGGGGCCTAGAGACCCAGTACTTC.

The chain is built from TRBV27 and TRBJ2-1, with 8 bases identical to TRBD2. CDR3 length: 14 residues. Trimming removed 9 bases from V and 4 bases from J; junction bases left unmatched: 8. Germline V gene lookup returns CDR1 MNHEY and CDR2 SMNVEV (reference sequence). This CDR3 is CASRAGVNYNEQFF. CDR3 in DNA: TGTGCCAGTCGAGCGGGAGTGAATTACAATGAGCAGTTCTTC.

The chain links TRBV30 to TRBJ1-1; D possibly corresponds to TRBD1 (5 bases). CDR1 is GTSNPN, CDR2 SVGIG, per germline (reference sequence). Trimming left V 4 bases short and J 10 bases short, with 16 bases between. CDR3 size: 12 residues. In nucleotides, the CDR3 is TGTGCCTGGATGACGGGCAAGGGGACAGCTTTCTTT. Its protein product is CAWMTGKGTAFF.

CDR3 DNA: TGTGCCTGGGACAGGGGGCGAACCCTCTCCTACGAGCAGTACTTC. This gives the protein CAWDRGRTLSYEQYF. The chain has TRBV30 and TRBJ2-7; 10 bases map to TRBD1. Germline CDR1 is GTSNPN and CDR2 is SVGIG (reference sequence). Trimming at V came to 5 bases and at J to 0 bases, leaving 7 bases not matched to a gene. The CDR3 runs to 15 residues.